This passage covers 25 T cell receptor beta chains from one sample sequenced in a study of shared clonotypes between healthy human individuals. The data were produced by immunoSEQ multiplex PCR, yet TCRdb's version contains in-frame clones alone and is incomplete. Among more than 1,200,000 clones, approximately 98.5% were seen once, and the ten largest hold around 0.33%. Source material: naive CD4+ T cells sorted from blood. Subset described: CD45RA+ positively selected. The source is a man younger than 45 in good health.

This chain joins TRBV5-5 and TRBJ1-1; possible D gene TRBD1, 5 bases. Germline CDR1 reads SGHKS; CDR2 reads YYEKEE (reference sequence). The ends were cut back, 0 bases at V and 10 bases at J, with 13 bases in the middle. This CDR3 contains 13 residues. Here the CDR3 reads CASSLASQGTAFF. The CDR3 coding sequence is TGTGCCAGCAGCTTGGCTTCCCAGGGAACAGCTTTCTTT.

This chain connects TRBV27 to TRBJ2-1, with D tentatively TRBD1 or TRBD2 (5 bases each). The CDR3 runs to 14 residues. V was cut by 6 bases and J by 2 bases, with 11 bases left in between. CDR1 MNHEY and CDR2 SMNVEV come from the germline V gene (reference sequence). DNA for the CDR3: TGTGCCAGCAGCCCGGGGCTAACCTACAATGAGCAGTTCTTC. Its translation is CASSPGLTYNEQFF.

The V gene is TRBV5-6, the J gene TRBJ2-4; TRBD1 matches 8 bases. The germline V gene has CDR1 SGHDT and CDR2 YYEEEE. J gave up 3 bases and V 3 bases, and 5 bases lay outside the gene matches. The CDR3 contains 15 residues. The CDR3 spells CASSWGQVGKNIQYF. DNA for the CDR3: TGTGCCAGCAGCTGGGGACAGGTTGGCAAAAACATTCAGTACTTC.

J is TRBJ2-2 and V is TRBV12-5; D unresolved. Germline values: CDR1 LGHNT, CDR2 FRNRAP. Deletions cut 2 bases from V and 6 bases from J, with 4 bases between. This CDR3 is 12 amino acids long. This CDR3 is CASGLSAGELFF. The CDR3 nucleotides read TGTGCTAGTGGTTTGTCCGCCGGGGAGCTGTTTTTT.

The genes are TRBV10-3 and TRBJ2-5, with TRBD1 identical over 7 bases. With 4 bases clipped from V and 2 bases from J, the junction kept 7 bases outside the gene matches. CDR1 is ENHRY, CDR2 SYGVKD, per germline. There are 15 residues in the CDR3. This chain's CDR3 is CAISVRDSPQETQYF. The CDR3 DNA follows: TGTGCCATCAGTGTACGGGACAGCCCTCAAGAGACCCAGTACTTC.

This sequence joins TRBV30 and TRBJ2-2; no clear D. V was trimmed by 1 base and J by 10 bases, leaving 10 bases between them. Per germline, CDR1 GTSNPN and CDR2 SVGIG (reference sequence). This CDR3 spans 12 amino acids. The CDR3: CAWSGGIAELFF. The CDR3 DNA is TGTGCCTGGAGTGGAGGAATCGCGGAGCTGTTTTTT.

This clone occurred once. The V call is TRBV7-9, the J call TRBJ2-7; 7 bases agree with TRBD2. CDR1 and CDR2 from the germline V gene are SEHNR and FQNEAQ (reference sequence). There are 17 residues in the CDR3. J lost 0 bases, V lost 5 bases, and 13 bases had no gene match. DNA of the CDR3: TGTGCCAGCAGCCCAAATCCCACGGGACTAATCTCCTACGAGCAGTACTTC. This encodes CASSPNPTGLISYEQYF.

This sequence joins TRBV4-1 and TRBJ2-1; D possibly corresponds to TRBD2 (5 bases). Germline assignment: CDR1 MGHRA and CDR2 YSYEKL. The CDR3 is 15 amino acids. V lost 3 bases and J lost 8, with 17 bases in between. The chain's CDR3 is CASSQHAGEKYEQFF. Here the CDR3 DNA reads TGCGCCAGCAGCCAGCATGCCGGGGAGAAGTATGAGCAGTTCTTC.

The rearrangement joins TRBV9 to TRBJ2-2, with 7 bases fitting TRBD2. Germline V gene sequence: CDR1 SGDLS, CDR2 YYNGEE. The CDR3 is 13 residues long. V trimming: 6 bases; J trimming: 6 bases; junction bases outside the gene matches: 5. This chain's CDR3 is CASNRGVAGELFF. Written as DNA, the CDR3 is TGTGCCAGCAACCGGGGGGTTGCCGGGGAGCTGTTTTTT.

The chain couples TRBV19 to TRBJ1-4; the match to TRBD1 covers 10 bases. In germline, CDR1 is LNHDA, CDR2 SQIVND (reference sequence). V lost 10 bases and J lost 8; bases outside the gene matches: 10. This CDR3 is built from 14 residues. CDR3 nucleotide sequence: TGTGCCACCACCGACAGGGGGCCATTAGAAAAACTGTTTTTT. It encodes CATTDRGPLEKLFF.

This chain links TRBV28 with TRBJ2-2, with a tentative D call TRBD2 (7 bases). Trimming removed 6 bases from V and 6 bases from J, with 17 bases in between. This CDR3 comprises 15 residues. Germline V gives CDR1 MDHEN, CDR2 SYDVKM. The CDR3 DNA reads TGTGCCAGCAGCCACCTTATGGGGGGGCCCGGGGAGCTGTTTTTT. The encoded protein is CASSHLMGGPGELFF. Drawing the rest from reference TRBV28 and TRBJ2-2, the complete variable domain is DVKVTQSSRYLVKRTGEKVFLECVQDMDHENMFWYRQDPGLGLRLIYFSYDVKMKEKGDIPEGYSVSREKKERFSLILESASTNQTSMYLCASSHLMGGPGELFFGEGSRLTVL.

The chain couples TRBV30 to TRBJ2-3; 8 bases map to TRBD2. J was trimmed by 2 bases and V by 4 bases; bases with no gene match: 2. Germline V gene sequence: CDR1 GTSNPN, CDR2 SVGIG (reference sequence). This CDR3 has 13 amino acids. CDR3 nucleotide sequence: TGTGCCTGGAATAGCGGGAACACAGATACGCAGTATTTT. Its protein product is CAWNSGNTDTQYF.

V is TRBV10-3 and J is TRBJ2-1; 7 positions agree with TRBD2. Germline assignment: CDR1 ENHRY and CDR2 SYGVKD. The V segment lost 6 bases and the J segment 6 bases; nucleotides outside the gene matches: 8. This CDR3 has 14 amino acids. The CDR3 loop reads CAIRSDQRGNEQFF. CDR3 nucleotide sequence: TGTGCCATCAGATCTGATCAGCGGGGCAATGAGCAGTTCTTC.

In the case of this clone: Relative to the germline gene, one junction end is altered; a read error may explain this. The chain combines TRBV28 with TRBJ2-7; perhaps TRBD2 as D (5 bases). From germline, CDR1 is MDHEN and CDR2 SYDVKM. The CDR3 contains 11 residues. Written as DNA, the CDR3 is TGTGCCAGCAGTTTGAGGGCGGAGGAGTATTTC. Translating gives CASSLRAEEYF.

Concerning this clone: The sample contains more than one DNA sequence encoding this CDR3. The J gene is TRBJ2-2, the V gene TRBV9; D gene unclear. The length of the CDR3 is 13 residues. Trimming took 0 bases from V and 6 from J, leaving 6 bases between them. CDR1 is SGDLS and CDR2 is YYNGEE in the germline V gene. As DNA, the CDR3 is TGTGCCAGCAGCGTAGTAGGCTCCGGGGAGCTGTTTTTT. Its protein product is CASSVVGSGELFF.

The chain is built from TRBV7-9 and TRBJ2-7; no clear D gene. This CDR3 spans 13 amino acids. Per the germline V gene, CDR1 is SEHNR and CDR2 is FQNEAQ (reference sequence). Trimming removed 5 bases at V and 3 bases at J, with 11 bases between. The CDR3 here is CASSPTSNYEQYF. CDR3 nucleotides: TGTGCCAGCAGCCCCACTTCGAACTACGAGCAGTACTTC. The entire variable domain, with the rest obtained from reference TRBV7-9 and TRBJ2-7, is as follows: DTGVSQNPRHKITKRGQNVTFRCDPISEHNRLYWYRQTLGQGPEFLTYFQNEAQLEKSRLLSDRFSAERPKGSFSTLEIQRTEQGDSAMYLCASSPTSNYEQYFGPGTRLTVT.

The V gene is TRBV5-1, the J gene TRBJ1-3; TRBD1 might be the D (6 bases). CDR1 is SGHRS, CDR2 YFSETQ, per germline. This CDR3 spans 17 amino acids. V was pared by 2 bases and J by 11 bases, with 26 bases between. In DNA, the CDR3 is TGCGCCAGCAGCTTAGGTCGGGACACCATCCCGGAGGTGGCCATATATTTT. It encodes CASSLGRDTIPEVAIYF.

The chain employs TRBV25-1 and TRBJ1-4; D might be TRBD1 (6 bases). Germline CDR1 reads MGHDK; CDR2 reads SYGVNS. Deletions cut 2 bases from V and 3 bases from J, with 13 bases between. The length of the CDR3 is 16 residues. Here the CDR3 DNA reads TGTGCCAGCAGTGAAAGGAGGGGGGGACCTAATGAAAAACTGTTTTTT. Translating it yields CASSERRGGPNEKLFF.

The J gene is TRBJ1-1, the V gene TRBV7-2; tentative D call: TRBD1 (6 bases). The CDR3 loop spans 14 amino acids. CDR1 and CDR2 from the germline V gene are SGHTA and FQGNSA. The V end was cut by 1 base, the J end by 4 bases, with 10 bases between. The CDR3 DNA reads TGTGCCAGCAGCTTAGTTCGGGGGCGCACTGAAGCTTTCTTT. This encodes CASSLVRGRTEAFF.

The chain is built from TRBV19 and TRBJ2-3; perhaps TRBD1 as D (5 bases). Trimming took off 7 bases at V and 2 bases at J, with 22 bases between the two ends. CDR3 length equals 17 residues. In germline, CDR1 is LNHDA, CDR2 SQIVND (reference sequence). This CDR3 is CASTQNWGVAYTDTQYF. CDR3 DNA sequence: TGTGCCAGTACGCAAAATTGGGGCGTTGCCTACACAGATACGCAGTATTTT.

The chain combines TRBV9 with TRBJ2-1; 7 bases fit TRBD2. CDR3 length: 13 residues. Trimming cost V 2 bases and J 9 bases; bases outside gene matches: 5. CDR1 and CDR2 from the germline V gene are SGDLS and YYNGEE. The CDR3 sequence: CASSVRIAGEQFF. CDR3 DNA: TGTGCCAGCAGCGTGCGGATAGCGGGTGAGCAGTTCTTC.

The chain combines TRBV5-6 with TRBJ1-3; 9 nucleotides line up with TRBD1. CDR1 and CDR2 from the germline V gene are SGHDT and YYEEEE. The length of the CDR3 is 16 residues. V shed 4 bases, J shed 0 bases, and the junction held 5 bases outside the gene matches. The CDR3 spells CASSQGGQGSGNTIYF. In nucleotides, the CDR3 is TGTGCCAGCAGCCAAGGGGGACAGGGCTCTGGAAACACCATATATTTT. Based on the CDR3 plus reference TRBV5-6 and TRBJ1-3, the full variable domain is DAGVTQSPTHLIKTRGQQVTLRCSPKSGHDTVSWYQQALGQGPQFIFQYYEEEERQRGNFPDRFSGHQFPNYSSELNVNALLLGDSALYLCASSQGGQGSGNTIYFGEGSWLTVV.

The chain is built from TRBV10-3 and TRBJ2-3, with 12 bases fitting TRBD2. Losses at the gene ends were 6 bases for V and 0 bases for J; bases not matched to a gene: 19. Germline V CDR1 and CDR2: ENHRY, SYGVKD. The CDR3 loop spans 21 amino acids. The CDR3 DNA sequence: TGTGCCATCAGACAACAGGGGGCGTCTAGCGGGAGGGCCGCTAGCACAGATACGCAGTATTTT. Translating gives CAIRQQGASSGRAASTDTQYF.

The V call is TRBV15, the J call TRBJ2-2; D perhaps matches TRBD2 (5 bases). The V and J ends lost 1 base and 1 base respectively, with 13 bases between them. CDR1 is LNHNV and CDR2 is YYDKDF in the germline V gene (reference sequence). The CDR3 contains 17 residues. CDR3 protein: CATSRGLGVGNTGELFF. The CDR3 DNA reads TGTGCCACCAGCAGAGGGCTCGGGGTAGGGAACACCGGGGAGCTGTTTTTT.

J is TRBJ2-1 and V is TRBV7-8; D remains unclear. This CDR3 contains 16 residues. CDR1 is SGHVS and CDR2 is FQNEAQ in the germline V gene. V lost 2 bases and J 9 bases, leaving 20 bases between the germline ends. In DNA, the CDR3 is TGTGCCAGCAGCTTATCAACGATTGCCGCACGTGGTGAGCAGTTCTTC. Translating it yields CASSLSTIAARGEQFF.